This passage covers 8 T cell receptor beta chains from one sample sequenced in a study of response to subunit inactivated influenza vaccine. One entry per CDR3 protein results from TCRdb running MiXCR on the RT-PCR reads. Altogether around 490,000 distinct CDR3 sequences are present, around 8% being singletons, with the ten largest covering approximately 12%. Material: PBMCs from blood, obtained 23 to 25 months after vaccination. These receptors originate from a man between 50 and 69 years old who received an inactivated influenza vaccine.

The chain has TRBV10-3 and TRBJ2-5; D not resolved. The germline V gene encodes CDR1 ENHRY and CDR2 SYGVKD. The CDR3 has 13 amino acids. V lost 11 bases and J lost 2, with 15 bases in between. The CDR3 protein is CASNEALQETQYF. CDR3 bases: TGTGCCTCTAACGAGGCCCTTCAAGAGACCCAGTACTTC.

This clonotype has a count of ten or more. This chain joins TRBV15 and TRBJ1-4; D is ambiguous. Trimming removed 2 bases from V and 2 bases from J, with 9 bases in between. The CDR3 contains 15 residues. Germline V CDR1 and CDR2: LNHNV, YYDKDF (reference sequence). The CDR3 loop is CATSRTSGTNEKLFF. The CDR3 nucleotides are TGTGCCACCAGCAGAACCTCCGGGACTAATGAAAAACTGTTTTTT.

Worth noting for this clonotype: A read error may explain this, as a much larger clone is one base away. The chain couples TRBV20-1 to TRBJ2-7; 10 nucleotides line up with TRBD2. Trimming cost V 3 bases and J 6 bases; bases outside gene matches: 8. The CDR3 is 14 amino acids. CDR1 DFQATT and CDR2 SNEGSKA come from the germline V gene (reference sequence). CDR3 nucleotide sequence: TGCAGTGCTAGCCTAGCGGGAGAGCCGAGCGAGCAGTACTTC. Its protein is CSASLAGEPSEQYF.

The chain links TRBV2 to TRBJ2-5; 8 positions agree with TRBD2. The V segment lost 7 bases and the J segment 1 base; nucleotides outside the gene matches: 14. The CDR3 runs to 17 residues. Germline CDR1 is SNHLY and CDR2 is FYNNEI. CDR3 DNA: TGTGCCAGCATGAGCCCGTCGGGCGGGGGGTTCCAAGAGACCCAGTACTTC. It translates to CASMSPSGGGFQETQYF.

A few counts support this clonotype. This chain connects TRBV2 to TRBJ2-1, with a weak D call TRBD1 (5 bases). The CDR3 loop spans 14 amino acids. The V gene lost 6 bases and the J gene lost 4 bases, with 13 bases spanning the gap. Germline-derived CDR1 and CDR2 are SNHLY and FYNNEI. Written as DNA, the CDR3 is TGTGCCAGCAGGGAAAGGGGCCCTTACAATGAGCAGTTCTTC. Protein: CASRERGPYNEQFF.

The genes are TRBV7-9 and TRBJ2-7; D gene ambiguous. Germline assignment: CDR1 SEHNR and CDR2 FQNEAQ (reference sequence). V was shortened by 5 bases and J by 3 bases, with 11 bases between the two germline ends. The CDR3 has 13 amino acids. CDR3 bases: TGTGCCAGCAGCCACTGGGATGGCTACGAGCAGTACTTC. As protein: CASSHWDGYEQYF.

This clonotype has at least ten counts. This chain joins TRBV12-3 or TRBV12-4 and TRBJ2-5; the D gene is possibly TRBD2 (5 bases). The CDR3 loop spans 15 amino acids. The germline V and J ends were trimmed by 2 bases and 4 bases, with 14 bases remaining between them. DNA of the CDR3: TGTGCCAGCAGTTTATCAGGCCTAGCCGGAGAGACCCAGTACTTC. Translated, it gives CASSLSGLAGETQYF.

This clonotype was counted only a few times. This chain joins TRBV30 and TRBJ2-1; D is ambiguous. V lost 2 bases and J lost 13, with 12 bases in between. This CDR3 spans 11 amino acids. Germline V CDR1 and CDR2: GTSNPN, SVGIG (reference sequence). The CDR3 region has the DNA TGTGCCTGGAGTTCGCCCCTCAACCAGTTCTTC. Translated, it gives CAWSSPLNQFF.